The clone carrying this T cell receptor (beta chain) appeared once. The method was immunoSEQ multiplex PCR; TCRdb's version includes in-frame clones alone and lacks a portion of them. The table records 1,500,000 or so clones, roughly 96% of them present only once. This sample is drawn from a study of shared clonotypes between healthy human individuals. Trimming shortened V by 0 bases and J by 0 bases, and 18 bases separated the two germline ends. The CDR3 totals 19 residues. Per the germline V gene, CDR1 is MDHEN and CDR2 is SYDVKM. This clonotype was obtained from a man younger than 40 in good health. The material sequenced was naive CD4+ T cells sorted from blood. Subset indicated: CD45RA+ positively selected. The genes are TRBV28 and TRBJ2-1, with D perhaps matching TRBD1 or TRBD2 (5 bases each). This CDR3 is CASSLWGRARASSYNEQFF. The DNA for the CDR3 is TGTGCCAGCAGTTTATGGGGGCGGGCACGGGCGAGCTCCTACAATGAGCAGTTCTTC.